Listed below are T cell receptor beta chains from one sample, sequenced in a study of Graves' ophthalmopathy and Graves' hyperthyroidism. TCRdb reprocessed the multiplex PCR reads with MiXCR, giving one entry per CDR3 protein. The sample comprises 900,000 to 1,200,000 distinct CDR3 sequences, about 38% of which are singletons, and over 8.5% rests with the top ten. Source material: peripheral blood or thyroid tissue (not recorded which). The receptors were gathered from an adult man with Graves' hyperthyroidism. Both conserved end residues are part of each CDR3. Each record gives: V gene, J gene, D gene, clone size, CDR3 protein, CDR3 DNA. A D gene is named only where the DNA matches it firmly. Size values are once, few and many counts, or a class for expanded clones, and some rows have none.

TRBV3-1	TRBJ1-2	.	.	CASSQHAGDRSNYGYTF	TGTGCCAGCAGCCAGCACGCCGGAGACAGGTCTAACTATGGCTACACCTTC
TRBV10-2	TRBJ2-7	TRBD1	.	CASSETRQGLEQYF	TGCGCCAGCAGTGAGACAAGACAGGGCCTCGAGCAGTACTTC
TRBV5-1	TRBJ2-7	.	once	CASSLFGRSYEQYF	TGCGCCAGCAGCTTATTCGGGAGATCGTACGAGCAGTACTTC
TRBV5-5	TRBJ2-5	TRBD1	many	CASGPGQAIETQYF	TGTGCCAGCGGCCCGGGACAGGCCATAGAGACCCAGTACTTC
TRBV4-3	TRBJ1-6	.	.	CASSQDSGVYNSPLHF	TGCGCCAGCAGCCAAGATTCGGGGGTCTATAATTCACCCCTCCACTTT
TRBV20-1	TRBJ2-7	.	many	CSARDGGAYEQYF	TGCAGTGCTAGAGATGGCGGGGCCTATGAGCAGTACTTC
TRBV7-2	TRBJ2-5	.	.	CASSLATLRETQYF	TGTGCCAGCAGCTTAGCCACCCTTCGGGAGACCCAGTACTTC
TRBV20-1	TRBJ2-7	.	many	CSASAGSSYEQYF	TGCAGTGCTAGCGCCGGGAGCTCCTACGAGCAGTACTTC
TRBV20-1	TRBJ1-1	.	many	CSARDRTPEKWF	TGCAGTGCTAGAGATCGGACGCCCGAGAAGTGGTTT
TRBV18	TRBJ1-1	.	.	CASSPVGMDTEAFF	TGTGCCAGCTCACCAGTGGGGATGGATACTGAAGCTTTCTTT
TRBV7-9	TRBJ1-5	.	many	CASSLGEGRLEPQHF	TGTGCCAGCAGCTTAGGGGAGGGGCGGTTAGAGCCCCAGCATTTT
TRBV12-3/TRBV12-4	TRBJ1-1	.	many	CASSLDSSSAFF	TGTGCCAGCAGTTTAGATTCCAGCTCGGCCTTCTTT
TRBV6-2/TRBV6-3	TRBJ2-7	.	.	CATADILVEQYF	TGTGCCACTGCGGACATTTTAGTGGAGCAGTACTTC
TRBV10-3	TRBJ2-2	.	few	CAISASPSNTGELFF	TGTGCCATCAGCGCGTCTCCCTCGAACACCGGGGAGCTGTTTTTT
TRBV20-1	TRBJ2-5	.	.	CSALHQDQETQYF	TGCAGTGCTTTACACCAAGACCAAGAGACCCAGTACTTC
TRBV20-1	TRBJ1-5	.	.	CSARDQGTGASQHF	TGCAGTGCTAGAGATCAGGGCACCGGGGCGTCCCAGCATTTT
TRBV7-6	TRBJ1-2	.	.	CASSLYGTGYTF	TGTGCCAGCAGCTTATACGGGACAGGCTACACCTTC
TRBV11-2	TRBJ1-1	.	many	CASSFEGLSTEAFF	TGTGCCAGCAGCTTTGAGGGTCTGAGCACTGAAGCTTTCTTT
TRBV5-1	TRBJ1-2	.	.	CASSPETGGYGYTF	TGCGCCAGCAGCCCGGAGACAGGAGGGTATGGCTACACCTTC
TRBV5-1	TRBJ1-4	.	many	CASSKDSSNEKLFF	TGCGCCAGCAGCAAGGACAGCTCTAATGAAAAACTGTTTTTT
TRBV10-2	TRBJ2-7	TRBD1	.	CASSPLARQGNYYEQYF	TGTGCCAGCTCACCACTCGCGCGACAGGGGAACTACTACGAGCAGTACTTC
TRBV10-3	TRBJ2-7	.	many	CAIRQGSSYEQYF	TGTGCCATCAGACAGGGTAGCTCCTACGAGCAGTACTTC
TRBV10-1	TRBJ1-3	.	many	CASSDGTGNTIYF	TGCGCCAGCAGTGACGGGACTGGAAACACCATATATTTT
TRBV25-1	TRBJ2-7	.	.	CASSEGLRQQYF	TGTGCCAGCAGTGAAGGTCTGAGGCAGCAGTACTTC
TRBV7-9	TRBJ1-1	.	many	CASSPDREAFF	TGTGCCAGCAGCCCGGATCGTGAAGCTTTCTTT
TRBV5-8	TRBJ2-2	.	many	CASSWSGTGELFF	TGTGCCAGCAGCTGGTCGGGCACCGGGGAGCTGTTTTTT
TRBV29-1	TRBJ1-3	.	.	CSQERQGSGNTIYF	TGCAGCCAAGAAAGGCAGGGATCTGGAAACACCATATATTTT
TRBV6-1	TRBJ2-6	TRBD2	.	CASSGSGGGANVLTF	TGTGCCAGCAGTGGTTCGGGGGGTGGGGCCAACGTCCTGACTTTC
TRBV7-2	TRBJ1-2	TRBD1	few	CASSLEVRGHGYTF	TGTGCCAGCAGCTTAGAGGTCAGGGGGCACGGCTACACCTTC
TRBV9	TRBJ2-7	.	few	CASSQGDNSYEQYF	TGTGCCAGCAGCCAAGGCGACAACAGTTACGAGCAGTACTTC
TRBV7-8	TRBJ2-7	TRBD1	many	CASRSGTGMILRELYF	TGTGCCAGCAGGTCTGGGACAGGGATGATTCTACGGGAGCTGTACTTC
TRBV5-1	TRBJ1-1	TRBD1	few	CASTSASGQESLNTEAFF	TGCGCCAGCACAAGCGCGTCGGGACAGGAGTCTTTGAACACTGAAGCTTTCTTT
TRBV11-1	TRBJ1-1	.	many	CASSPSARWNTEAFF	TGTGCCAGCAGCCCCTCAGCCAGATGGAACACTGAAGCTTTCTTT
TRBV29-1	TRBJ1-1	.	many	CSVEDWGTTLRNTEAFF	TGCAGCGTTGAAGATTGGGGGACCACCCTGAGGAACACTGAAGCTTTCTTT
TRBV15	TRBJ2-7	TRBD2	.	CATSRAGAGGELYF	TGTGCCACCAGCCGAGCGGGAGCGGGCGGGGAGCTGTACTTC
TRBV27	TRBJ1-1	.	.	CASSFSAAGSTEAFF	TGTGCCAGCAGTTTTTCTGCAGCGGGTAGCACTGAAGCTTTCTTT
TRBV5-1	TRBJ2-2	.	many	CASSDPRVAGELFF	TGCGCCAGCAGCGACCCCAGGGTCGCCGGGGAGCTGTTTTTT
TRBV7-2	TRBJ1-6	.	few	CASVSGQIFFASPLHF	TGTGCCAGCGTGTCCGGACAGATCTTTTTCGCTTCACCCCTCCACTTT
TRBV12-3/TRBV12-4	TRBJ1-2	.	few	CASSRTEGGYTF	TGTGCCAGCAGTCGGACCGAGGGTGGCTACACCTTC
TRBV27	TRBJ1-2	.	.	CASKPMGRNNYGYTF	TGTGCCAGCAAACCAATGGGACGGAATAACTATGGCTACACCTTC
TRBV15	TRBJ1-5	.	many	CATSRDGLGPKHF	TGTGCCACCAGCAGAGATGGTTTAGGTCCCAAGCATTTT
TRBV20-1	TRBJ1-5	.	.	CSTNRDNQPQHF	TGCAGCACGAACAGGGACAATCAGCCCCAGCATTTT
TRBV10-3	TRBJ2-7	TRBD1	many	CAISRQGTTYEQYF	TGTGCCATCAGTCGACAGGGGACAACCTACGAGCAGTACTTC
TRBV11-2	TRBJ2-3	.	.	CASSYSVKSTDTQYF	TGTGCCAGCAGCTATAGCGTGAAGAGCACAGATACGCAGTATTTT
TRBV14	TRBJ2-5	TRBD2	many	CASSHELAGVETQYF	TGTGCCAGCAGCCACGAACTAGCGGGGGTGGAGACCCAGTACTTC
TRBV20-1	TRBJ2-7	.	many	CSVAPDKGEQYF	TGCAGTGTGGCTCCAGACAAGGGAGAGCAGTACTTC
TRBV7-9	TRBJ1-1	TRBD1	many	CASSGDRETLNTEAFF	TGTGCCAGCAGCGGGGACAGGGAAACCCTGAACACTGAAGCTTTCTTT
TRBV4-3	TRBJ1-3	.	.	CASSQLAGSGNTIYF	TGCGCCAGCAGCCAACTGGCAGGGTCTGGAAACACCATATATTTT
TRBV29-1	TRBJ2-7	.	.	CSSLVQGVEQYF	TGCAGCAGTTTGGTACAGGGAGTCGAGCAGTACTTC
TRBV10-2	TRBJ1-1	.	.	CASSEVGIGTEAFF	TGCGCCAGCAGTGAGGTGGGAATTGGCACTGAAGCTTTCTTT